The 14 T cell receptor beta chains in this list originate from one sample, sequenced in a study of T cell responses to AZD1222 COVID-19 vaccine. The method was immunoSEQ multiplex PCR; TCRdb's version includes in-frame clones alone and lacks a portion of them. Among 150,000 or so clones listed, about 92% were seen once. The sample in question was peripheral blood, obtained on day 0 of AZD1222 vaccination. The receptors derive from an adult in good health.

This CDR3 reads CASSPTGNTEAFF. In nucleotides, the CDR3 is TGTGCCAGCAGCCCGACAGGGAACACTGAAGCTTTCTTT. This chain connects TRBV5-6 to TRBJ1-1, with a tentative D call TRBD1 (6 bases). The germline V gene encodes CDR1 SGHDT and CDR2 YYEEEE. V was cut by 4 bases and J by 1 base, with 8 bases left in between. The CDR3 has 13 amino acids. The entire variable domain, with the rest obtained from reference TRBV5-6 and TRBJ1-1, is as follows: DAGVTQSPTHLIKTRGQQVTLRCSPKSGHDTVSWYQQALGQGPQFIFQYYEEEERQRGNFPDRFSGHQFPNYSSELNVNALLLGDSALYLCASSPTGNTEAFFGQGTRLTVV.

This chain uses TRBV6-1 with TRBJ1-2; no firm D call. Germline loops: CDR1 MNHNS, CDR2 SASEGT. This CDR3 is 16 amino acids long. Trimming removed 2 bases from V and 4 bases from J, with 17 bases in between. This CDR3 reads CASSEQHHDTLYGYTF. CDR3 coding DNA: TGTGCCAGCAGTGAACAGCACCATGACACTCTCTATGGCTACACCTTC.

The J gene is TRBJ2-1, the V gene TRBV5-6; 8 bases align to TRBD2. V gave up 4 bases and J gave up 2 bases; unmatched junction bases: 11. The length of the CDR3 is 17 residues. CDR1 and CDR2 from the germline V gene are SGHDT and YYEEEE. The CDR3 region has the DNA TGTGCCAGCAGCAGCCCGGGGGGGGCGGCAACCTACAATGAGCAGTTCTTC. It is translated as CASSSPGGAATYNEQFF.

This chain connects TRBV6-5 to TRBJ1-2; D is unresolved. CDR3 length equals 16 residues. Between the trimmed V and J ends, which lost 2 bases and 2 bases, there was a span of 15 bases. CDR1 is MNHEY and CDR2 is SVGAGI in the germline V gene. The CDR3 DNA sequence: TGTGCCAGCAGTTACGAGCAAGGCCAGCAGAACTATGGCTACACCTTC. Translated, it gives CASSYEQGQQNYGYTF.

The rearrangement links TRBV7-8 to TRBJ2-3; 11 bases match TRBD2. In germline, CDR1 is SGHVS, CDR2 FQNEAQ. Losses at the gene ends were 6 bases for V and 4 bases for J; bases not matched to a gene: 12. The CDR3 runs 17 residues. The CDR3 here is CASRQSRSGRAPDTQYF. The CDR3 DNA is TGTGCCAGCAGGCAAAGCCGTAGCGGGAGGGCCCCAGATACGCAGTATTTT.

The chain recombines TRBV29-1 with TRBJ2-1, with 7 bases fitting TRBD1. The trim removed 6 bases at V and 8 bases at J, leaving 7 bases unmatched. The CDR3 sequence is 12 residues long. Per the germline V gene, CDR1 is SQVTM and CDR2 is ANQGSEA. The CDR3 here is CSVEQGMYEQFF. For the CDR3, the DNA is TGCAGCGTCGAACAGGGGATGTATGAGCAGTTCTTC.

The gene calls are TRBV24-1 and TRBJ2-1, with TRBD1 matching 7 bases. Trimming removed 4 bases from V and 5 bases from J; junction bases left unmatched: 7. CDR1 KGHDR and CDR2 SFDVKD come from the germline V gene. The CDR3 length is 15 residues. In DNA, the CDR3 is TGTGCCACCAGTGAGGCCGGGACAGAAAACAATGAGCAGTTCTTC. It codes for CATSEAGTENNEQFF.

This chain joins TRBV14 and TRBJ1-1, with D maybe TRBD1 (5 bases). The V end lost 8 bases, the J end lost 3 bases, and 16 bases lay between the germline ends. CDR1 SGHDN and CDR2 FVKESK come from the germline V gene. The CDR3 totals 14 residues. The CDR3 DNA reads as TGTGCCAGCGGAGACAGTTTGGAGGACACTGAAGCTTTCTTT. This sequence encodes CASGDSLEDTEAFF. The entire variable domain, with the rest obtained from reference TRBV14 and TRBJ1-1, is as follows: EAGVTQFPSHSVIEKGQTVTLRCDPISGHDNLYWYRRVMGKEIKFLLHFVKESKQDESGMPNNRFLAERTGGTYSTLKVQPAELEDSGVYFCASGDSLEDTEAFFGQGTRLTVV.

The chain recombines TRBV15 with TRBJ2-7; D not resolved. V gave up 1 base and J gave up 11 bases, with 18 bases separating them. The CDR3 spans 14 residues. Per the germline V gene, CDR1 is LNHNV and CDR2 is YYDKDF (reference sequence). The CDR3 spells CATSRGPLPGSEYF. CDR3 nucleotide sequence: TGTGCCACCAGCAGAGGTCCTCTCCCGGGCTCGGAGTACTTC.

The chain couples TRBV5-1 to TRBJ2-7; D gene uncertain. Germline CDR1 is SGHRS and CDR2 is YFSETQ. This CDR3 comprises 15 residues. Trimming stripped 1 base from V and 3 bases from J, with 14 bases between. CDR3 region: CASSLWQTQDYEQYF. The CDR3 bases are TGCGCCAGCAGCTTGTGGCAGACTCAAGACTACGAGCAGTACTTC.

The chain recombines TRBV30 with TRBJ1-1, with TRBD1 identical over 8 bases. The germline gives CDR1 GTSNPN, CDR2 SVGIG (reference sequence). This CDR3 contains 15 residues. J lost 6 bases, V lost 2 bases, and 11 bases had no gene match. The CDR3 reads CAWSSYGQGLAEAFF. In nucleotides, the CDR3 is TGTGCCTGGAGTTCCTACGGACAGGGATTGGCTGAAGCTTTCTTT.

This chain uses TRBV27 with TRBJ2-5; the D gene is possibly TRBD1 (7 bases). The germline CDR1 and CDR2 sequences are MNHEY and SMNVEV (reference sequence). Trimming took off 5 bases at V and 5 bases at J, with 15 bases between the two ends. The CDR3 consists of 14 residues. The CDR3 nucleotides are TGTGCCAGCAGTCCCGGGCCAGGGGGGGAGACCCAGTACTTC. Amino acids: CASSPGPGGETQYF.

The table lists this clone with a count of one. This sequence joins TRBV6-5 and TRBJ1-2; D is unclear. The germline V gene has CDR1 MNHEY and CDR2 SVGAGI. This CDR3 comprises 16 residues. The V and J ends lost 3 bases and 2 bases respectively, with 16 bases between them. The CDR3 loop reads CASSYFLGNKNYGYTF. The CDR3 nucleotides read TGTGCCAGCAGTTATTTTTTGGGAAATAAGAACTATGGCTACACCTTC.

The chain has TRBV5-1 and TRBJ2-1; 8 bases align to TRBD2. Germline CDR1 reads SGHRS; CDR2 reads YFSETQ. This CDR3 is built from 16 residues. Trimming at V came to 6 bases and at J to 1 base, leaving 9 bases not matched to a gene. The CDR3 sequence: CASTPGGAGSYNEQFF. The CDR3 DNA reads TGCGCCAGCACCCCCGGGGGGGCGGGTTCCTACAATGAGCAGTTCTTC. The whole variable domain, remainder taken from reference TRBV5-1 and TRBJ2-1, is KAGVTQTPRYLIKTRGQQVTLSCSPISGHRSVSWYQQTPGQGLQFLFEYFSETQRNKGNFPGRFSGRQFSNSRSEMNVSTLELGDSALYLCASTPGGAGSYNEQFFGPGTRLTVL.